A single T cell receptor beta chain is shown here with its context. This sample stems from a study of OX40 agonist ivuxolimab in advanced cancers. The repertoire was sequenced with immunoSEQ multiplex PCR; TCRdb's copy has only in-frame clones and lacks some. The sample contains 70,000 to 80,000 clones, about 94% of which appear only once. Trimming removed 3 bases from V and 8 bases from J, with 16 bases in between. The CDR3 extends over 14 amino acids. Germline V lookup: CDR1 MGHDK, CDR2 SYGVNS. Sequencing used CD4+ or CD8+ T cells sorted from blood, obtained in a trial of the OX40 agonist ivuxolimab. The clonotype comes from an adult with an advanced solid tumor such as melanoma, head and neck, liver or kidney cancer. The chain has TRBV25-1 and TRBJ1-2, with D uncertain. The CDR3 sequence: CASSDFIRAEGYTF. The CDR3 DNA reads as TGTGCCAGCAGTGACTTCATCCGGGCCGAGGGCTACACCTTC.